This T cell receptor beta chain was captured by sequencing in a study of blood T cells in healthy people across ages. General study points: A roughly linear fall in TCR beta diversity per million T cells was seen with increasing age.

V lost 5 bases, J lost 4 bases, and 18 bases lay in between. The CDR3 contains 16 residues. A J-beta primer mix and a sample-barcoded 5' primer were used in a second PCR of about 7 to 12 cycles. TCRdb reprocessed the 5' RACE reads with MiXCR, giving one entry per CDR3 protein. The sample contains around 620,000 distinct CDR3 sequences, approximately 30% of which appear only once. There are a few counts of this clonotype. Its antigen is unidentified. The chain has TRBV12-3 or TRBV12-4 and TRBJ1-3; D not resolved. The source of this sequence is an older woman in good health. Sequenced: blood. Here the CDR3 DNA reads TGTGCCAGCAGTCAGTTCCAGGTAGAGAGGGGAAACACCATATATTTT. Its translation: CASSQFQVERGNTIYF.